This entry lists 25 T cell receptor beta chains sequenced from one sample in a study of PD-1 blockade in classical Hodgkin lymphoma. Sequencing was performed with immunoSEQ multiplex PCR; in TCRdb, only in-frame clones are kept and a portion is missing. The sample lists 15,000 to 20,000 clones, around 79% seen once, with over 15% in the top ten. Exposure to brentuximab vedotin varied, and each patient had relapsed following autologous stem cell transplantation. The sequencing used peripheral blood mononuclear cells (PBMCs), collected before the second cycle of nivolumab. These receptors were collected from a human donor with classical Hodgkin lymphoma.

V is TRBV11-3 and J is TRBJ2-3; a weak D match, TRBD2 (6 bases). Trimming stripped 4 bases from V and 10 bases from J, with 21 bases between. Germline CDR1 reads SGHNT; CDR2 reads YENEEA. The CDR3 consists of 15 residues. The CDR3 protein is CASSSLQSSVSSQYF. The CDR3 nucleotides read TGTGCCAGCAGCTCCCTTCAGTCTAGCGTATCGTCGCAGTATTTT. Full variable domain (outside the CDR3, taken from reference TRBV11-3 and TRBJ2-3): EAGVVQSPRYKIIEKKQPVAFWCNPISGHNTLYWYLQNLGQGPELLIRYENEEAVDDSQLPKDRFSAERLKGVDSTLKIQPAELGDSAVYLCASSSLQSSVSSQYFGPGTRLTVL.

The chain is built from TRBV5-1 and TRBJ2-7, with D possibly TRBD1 on 6 matching bases. V shed 3 bases and J shed 6 bases, with 22 bases lying between them. From germline, CDR1 is SGHRS and CDR2 YFSETQ. The length of the CDR3 is 16 residues. The CDR3 region has the DNA TGCGCCAGCAGCTCGGACAGCTTGCCCGCTTTTGCCGAGCAGTACTTC. Protein sequence: CASSSDSLPAFAEQYF.

The chain is built from TRBV5-1 and TRBJ2-2; the D is unclear. V was clipped by 6 bases and J by 4 bases, with 7 bases between them. The germline gives CDR1 SGHRS, CDR2 YFSETQ. CDR3 size: 12 residues. The CDR3 loop reads CASTSLTGELFF. CDR3 coding DNA: TGCGCCAGCACCAGCCTCACCGGGGAGCTGTTTTTT.

The rearrangement uses TRBV19 and TRBJ2-2; D is perhaps TRBD1 (6 bases). V gave up 2 bases and J gave up 7 bases, with 11 bases separating them. Germline V lookup: CDR1 LNHDA, CDR2 SQIVND (reference sequence). This CDR3 contains 14 residues. CDR3 sequence: CASSISRGGGELFF. CDR3 in DNA: TGTGCCAGTAGTATAAGCAGGGGTGGCGGGGAGCTGTTTTTT.

This clone was counted a few times. The rearrangement joins TRBV10-3 to TRBJ2-1; D is tentatively TRBD1 or TRBD2 (6 bases each). This CDR3 region has 12 residues. V lost 8 bases, J lost 9 bases, and 14 bases lay in between. CDR1 is ENHRY and CDR2 is SYGVKD in the germline V gene. This CDR3 is CAIGPGGGEQFF. The CDR3 nucleotides read TGTGCCATCGGCCCAGGAGGGGGTGAGCAGTTCTTC.

This chain connects TRBV29-1 to TRBJ1-3; D is unclear. The CDR3 extends over 13 amino acids. V lost 7 bases, J lost 0 bases, and 10 bases lay in between. Germline-derived CDR1 and CDR2 are SQVTM and ANQGSEA. The CDR3 nucleotides are TGCAGCGGCGCGGCAGTCTCTGGAAACACCATATATTTT. It codes for CSGAAVSGNTIYF. Full variable domain (remainder filled in from reference TRBV29-1 and TRBJ1-3): SAVISQKPSRDICQRGTSLTIQCQVDSQVTMMFWYRQQPGQSLTLIATANQGSEATYESGFVIDKFPISRPNLTFSTLTVSNMSPEDSSIYLCSGAAVSGNTIYFGEGSWLTVV.

This clone was counted once. This chain links TRBV19 with TRBJ1-2; TRBD1 matches at 7 bases. Germline CDR1 and CDR2: LNHDA and SQIVND (reference sequence). This CDR3 comprises 14 residues. With 3 bases clipped from V and 7 bases from J, the junction kept 8 bases outside the gene matches. CDR3 loop: CASSIKGASAGYTF. CDR3 nucleotides: TGTGCCAGTAGTATTAAGGGGGCGAGTGCTGGCTACACCTTC.

The chain has TRBV4-1 and TRBJ2-3; TRBD2 agrees at 11 bases. The V and J ends lost 2 bases and 4 bases, in that order; junction bases with no gene match: 5. This CDR3 has 16 amino acids. In germline, CDR1 is MGHRA, CDR2 YSYEKL. The CDR3 DNA follows: TGCGCCAGCAGCCAAAAAACTAGCGGGAGCCCAGATACGCAGTATTTT. It encodes CASSQKTSGSPDTQYF.

Sample share makes this clone medium-sized. This chain joins TRBV5-3 and TRBJ2-2; TRBD1 aligns across 10 bases. TRBV5-3 is flagged as an ORF with uncertain function. CDR3 size: 16 residues. V dropped 4 bases and J dropped 2; count of bases not matched to a gene: 5. The CDR3 nucleotides are TGTGCCAGAAGCCGTGGACAGGGGGTAAACACCGGGGAGCTGTTTTTT. Protein sequence: CARSRGQGVNTGELFF.

V is TRBV10-3 and J is TRBJ1-1, with D possibly being TRBD1 (5 bases). V was cut by 0 bases and J by 3 bases, with 11 bases left in between. CDR1 is ENHRY and CDR2 is SYGVKD in the germline V gene. The CDR3 is 15 residues long. CDR3 region: CAISESPGWDTEAFF. In DNA form, the CDR3 reads TGTGCCATCAGTGAGTCGCCAGGGTGGGACACTGAAGCTTTCTTT.

Only one count was recorded for this clone. The chain has TRBV14 and TRBJ2-3; D uncertain. Between the trimmed V and J ends, which lost 3 bases and 1 base, there was a span of 11 bases. CDR3 length equals 15 residues. Per germline, CDR1 SGHDN and CDR2 FVKESK. Here the CDR3 DNA reads TGTGCCAGCAGCCACTATAGAAGGGGCACAGATACGCAGTATTTT. This codes for CASSHYRRGTDTQYF.

V is TRBV5-4 and J is TRBJ1-3; D unclear. The CDR3 has 16 amino acids. From germline, CDR1 is SGHNT and CDR2 YYREEE (reference sequence). V was trimmed by 4 bases and J by 1 base, leaving 15 bases between them. The CDR3 DNA sequence: TGTGCCAGCAGCGCACAATATAGTCGGTCTGGAAACACCATATATTTT. Amino acids: CASSAQYSRSGNTIYF.

The chain uses TRBV7-7 and TRBJ2-7, with 8 bases that match TRBD2. V dropped 1 base and J dropped 3; count of bases not matched to a gene: 5. The CDR3 runs to 15 residues. CDR1 SSHAT and CDR2 FNYEAQ come from the germline V gene (reference sequence). The CDR3 sequence is CASSLERGPLYEQYF. CDR3 in DNA: TGTGCCAGCAGCTTAGAGCGGGGGCCCCTCTACGAGCAGTACTTC.

The chain recombines TRBV4-1 with TRBJ1-2; D not certain. Germline V gene sequence: CDR1 MGHRA, CDR2 YSYEKL. Trimming cost V 0 bases and J 3 bases, with 17 bases left between them. The CDR3 is 17 residues long. Here the CDR3 reads CASSQDYNFPADYGYTF. CDR3 bases: TGCGCCAGCAGCCAAGATTACAACTTCCCGGCCGACTATGGCTACACCTTC.

This chain uses TRBV5-5 with TRBJ2-2; D ambiguous. Trimming cost V 0 bases and J 2 bases, with 5 bases left between them. The germline gives CDR1 SGHKS, CDR2 YYEKEE (reference sequence). The CDR3 is 14 amino acids. CDR3 residues: CASSLDRNTGELFF. Written as DNA, the CDR3 is TGTGCCAGCAGCTTGGACAGAAACACCGGGGAGCTGTTTTTT.

The chain recombines TRBV12-5 with TRBJ2-2; 8 nucleotides agree with TRBD2. This CDR3 spans 16 amino acids. CDR1 and CDR2 from the germline V gene are LGHNT and FRNRAP. With V trimmed by 6 bases and J by 1 base, 7 bases remained unmatched. The CDR3 sequence: CASGTTSGLNTGELFF. The CDR3 coding sequence is TGTGCTAGTGGCACTACTAGCGGTCTGAACACCGGGGAGCTGTTTTTT.

This clone was counted a single time. The V call is TRBV7-6, the J call TRBJ2-1; TRBD2 matches 7 bases. This CDR3 contains 16 residues. CDR1 and CDR2 (germline): SGHVS, FNYEAQ. Unmatched junction bases numbered 12, after V lost 1 base and J lost 9 bases. This CDR3 is CASSLEGGGAPSEQFF. The CDR3 bases are TGTGCCAGCAGCTTAGAAGGCGGGGGTGCTCCCAGTGAGCAGTTCTTC.

V and J are TRBV5-1 and TRBJ2-3, with D maybe TRBD1 (5 bases). This CDR3 has 14 residues. Trimming pared 3 bases from V and 2 bases from J, leaving 10 bases between. Germline lookup yields CDR1 SGHRS and CDR2 YFSETQ. The CDR3 reads CASSSRQSTDTQYF. DNA for the CDR3: TGCGCCAGCAGCTCTCGACAGTCCACAGATACGCAGTATTTT.

The gene calls are TRBV5-1 and TRBJ2-3; D uncertain. Germline values: CDR1 SGHRS, CDR2 YFSETQ. The V end was cut by 2 bases, the J end by 6 bases, with 10 bases between. The CDR3 is 13 residues long. CDR3 sequence (DNA): TGCGCCAGCAGCTTAGAAATTGCGGATACGCAGTATTTT. Encoded protein: CASSLEIADTQYF.

In this sample, this clone is medium-sized. The rearrangement links TRBV7-9 to TRBJ1-2, with 8 nucleotides matching TRBD1. The V and J ends lost 4 bases and 5 bases, in that order; junction bases with no gene match: 18. The germline V gene has CDR1 SEHNR and CDR2 FQNEAQ (reference sequence). The CDR3 loop spans 18 amino acids. CDR3 protein: CASSSLLGQGALLYGYTF. The CDR3 nucleotides read TGTGCCAGCAGCTCCCTCCTGGGCCAGGGGGCTTTGCTGTATGGCTACACCTTC.

J is TRBJ2-4 and V is TRBV28; 11 bases are shared with TRBD2. Germline CDR1 MDHEN, CDR2 SYDVKM. The CDR3 extends over 20 amino acids. Trimming cost V 6 bases and J 0 bases; bases outside gene matches: 16. In DNA form, the CDR3 reads TGTGCCAGCAGCCCCGCACCGCTTAGCGGGAGGGCCCTAGCCAAAAACATTCAGTACTTC. This codes for CASSPAPLSGRALAKNIQYF.

The V and J genes are TRBV9 and TRBJ2-3; TRBD1 matches 8 bases. The CDR3 contains 15 residues. After removal of 4 bases from V and 2 bases from J, the junction contained 6 bases not matched to a gene. The germline gives CDR1 SGDLS, CDR2 YYNGEE. Written as DNA, the CDR3 is TGTGCCAGCAGCCCCCGACAGGGGAACACAGATACGCAGTATTTT. Translation: CASSPRQGNTDTQYF.

The DNA for the CDR3 is TGTGCCAGCAGTGGGGACTCTAACACCGGGGAGCTGTTTTTT. This encodes CASSGDSNTGELFF. V usage is TRBV6-1 and J usage is TRBJ2-2; TRBD2 might be the D (6 bases). CDR1 and CDR2 (germline): MNHNS, SASEGT. The length of the CDR3 is 14 residues. Deletions cut 4 bases from V and 2 bases from J, with 8 bases between.

V is TRBV5-6 and J is TRBJ2-7; 8 nucleotides line up with TRBD1. Germline V lookup: CDR1 SGHDT, CDR2 YYEEEE. V was pared by 4 bases and J by 3 bases, with 9 bases of the junction left unmatched. The CDR3 runs 15 residues. CDR3 sequence (DNA): TGTGCCAGCAGCGCGTCCGGGACAGGCTTCTACGAGCAGTACTTC. It yields the protein CASSASGTGFYEQYF.

This clone was detected only once. The chain is built from TRBV7-9 and TRBJ2-5, with a weak D call TRBD2 (6 bases). CDR1 is SEHNR, CDR2 FQNEAQ, per germline (reference sequence). With 5 bases removed from V and 2 bases from J, the gap between germline ends came to 12 bases. The CDR3 runs to 14 residues. This CDR3 is CASSPWTKQETQYF. As DNA, the CDR3 is TGTGCCAGCAGCCCATGGACTAAGCAAGAGACCCAGTACTTC.